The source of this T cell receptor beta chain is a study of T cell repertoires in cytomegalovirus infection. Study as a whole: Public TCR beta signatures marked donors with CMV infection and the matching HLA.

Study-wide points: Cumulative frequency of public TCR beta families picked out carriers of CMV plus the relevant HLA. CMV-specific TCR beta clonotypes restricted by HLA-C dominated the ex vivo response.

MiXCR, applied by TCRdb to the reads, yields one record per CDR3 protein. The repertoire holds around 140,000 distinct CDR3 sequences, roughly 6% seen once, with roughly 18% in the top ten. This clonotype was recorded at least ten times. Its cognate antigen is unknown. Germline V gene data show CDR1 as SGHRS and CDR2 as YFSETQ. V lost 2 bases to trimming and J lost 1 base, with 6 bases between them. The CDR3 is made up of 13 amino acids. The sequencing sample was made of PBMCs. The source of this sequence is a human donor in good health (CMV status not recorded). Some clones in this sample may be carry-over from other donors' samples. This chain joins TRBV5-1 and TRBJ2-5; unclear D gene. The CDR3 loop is CASSFGVQETQYF. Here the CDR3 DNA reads TGCGCCAGCAGCTTTGGGGTCCAAGAGACCCAGTACTTC.